One sample yielded the 15 T cell receptor beta chains listed below, sequenced in a study of T cells in Graves' hyperthyroidism and ophthalmopathy. What was amplified from RNA transcripts were TCR beta CDR3 regions. An initial round of RT-PCR targeting the TCR CDR3 relied on the HTBI primer set. Each CDR3 protein gets one entry after TCRdb re-called the multiplex PCR reads with MiXCR. The repertoire holds roughly 510,000 distinct CDR3 sequences, with approximately 49% as singletons. The sequenced sample was peripheral blood or thyroid tissue (not recorded which). The receptors come from an adult woman with Graves' disease, either hyperthyroidism or ophthalmopathy (not recorded which).

This chain connects TRBV7-2 to TRBJ1-3; no firm D call. V was clipped by 1 base and J by 4 bases, with 11 bases between them. This CDR3 has 15 residues. Germline CDR1 is SGHTA and CDR2 is FQGNSA. The CDR3 DNA is TGTGCCAGCAGCTTAGTGAGGGAACCCGGAAACACCATATATTTT. As protein: CASSLVREPGNTIYF.

The chain has TRBV4-3 and TRBJ1-6; D unclear. Trimming pared 0 bases from V and 9 bases from J, leaving 9 bases between. The germline V gene has CDR1 LGHNA and CDR2 YSLEER. The CDR3 loop spans 14 amino acids. The DNA for the CDR3 is TGCGCCAGCAGCCAAGATTTGGGTGGTTCACCCCTCCACTTT. This sequence encodes CASSQDLGGSPLHF.

Here the CDR3 DNA reads TGTGCCAGTACCGCTCCGCGTTGGGGGAGCTACACCTTC. Protein: CASTAPRWGSYTF. The chain uses TRBV19 and TRBJ1-2; D possibly corresponds to TRBD1 (5 bases). Per germline, CDR1 LNHDA and CDR2 SQIVND (reference sequence). The CDR3 covers 13 residues. Trimming took off 7 bases at V and 9 bases at J, with 18 bases between the two ends.

This clonotype has a count of ten or more. The chain uses TRBV20-1 and TRBJ1-1, with D hard to call. The CDR3 covers 12 residues. V gave up 0 bases and J gave up 5 bases, with 7 bases separating them. Germline CDR1 and CDR2: DFQATT and SNEGSKA (reference sequence). DNA for the CDR3: TGCAGTGCTAGAGAACGGGGAACTGAAGCTTTCTTT. Its translation is CSARERGTEAFF.

As concerns this clonotype: At one boundary the junction diverges from the germline segment, which might be a read error. The chain joins TRBV19 to TRBJ1-1; D is unresolved. The CDR3 is 12 amino acids. Per the germline V gene, CDR1 is LNHDA and CDR2 is SQIVND (reference sequence). In nucleotides, the CDR3 is TGTGTCAGTAGTATCGGGAACACTGAAGCTTTCTTT. Translation: CVSSIGNTEAFF.

The V and J genes are TRBV4-1 and TRBJ1-2; TRBD1 is a possible D gene (5 bases). Germline V gene lookup returns CDR1 MGHRA and CDR2 YSYEKL. The CDR3 sequence is 13 residues long. V gave up 6 bases and J gave up 4 bases, with 12 bases separating them. This chain's CDR3 is CASRKGVTYGYTF. The CDR3 DNA reads as TGCGCCAGCAGAAAAGGGGTGACCTATGGCTACACCTTC.

This clonotype was observed many times. This chain links TRBV7-6 with TRBJ2-7; a possible D gene is TRBD2 (5 bases). Trimming stripped 5 bases from V and 9 bases from J, with 23 bases between. The germline gives CDR1 SGHVS, CDR2 FNYEAQ. The CDR3 is made up of 15 amino acids. CDR3 residues: CASSRRDTPYVGQYF. In DNA form, the CDR3 reads TGTGCCAGCAGCCGACGGGATACCCCCTACGTCGGGCAGTACTTC.

The table lists this clonotype with a few counts. The CDR3 coding sequence is TGCGCCAGCAGCCAAGATAGGGGGCTAGCGGGAGGGAACACCGGGGAGCTGTTTTTT. As protein: CASSQDRGLAGGNTGELFF. The J gene is TRBJ2-2, the V gene TRBV4-3; 11 bases align to TRBD2. Germline CDR1 LGHNA, CDR2 YSLEER. This CDR3 is 19 amino acids long. J gave up 1 base and V 0 bases, and 7 bases lay outside the gene matches.

Worth noting for this clonotype: A much larger clone is a single base away; this may be a read error. The V call is TRBV5-4, the J call TRBJ2-2, with D perhaps given as TRBD1 or TRBD2 (5 bases each). Germline V gene sequence: CDR1 SGHNT, CDR2 YYREEE (reference sequence). The CDR3 spans 16 residues. CDR3 sequence reads: CASTLGPGMYTGELSF. As DNA, the CDR3 is TGTGCCAGCACCCTGGGGCCAGGGATGTACACCGGGGAGCTGTCTTTT. Combining the CDR3 with reference TRBV5-4 and TRBJ2-2 gives the whole variable domain ETGVTQSPTHLIKTRGQQVTLRCSSQSGHNTVSWYQQALGQGPQFIFQYYREEENGRGNFPPRFSGLQFPNYSSELNVNALELDDSALYLCASTLGPGMYTGELSFGEGSRLTVL.

The rearrangement links TRBV29-1 to TRBJ1-4; D is possibly TRBD1 (5 bases). The CDR3 runs to 14 residues. Germline lookup yields CDR1 SQVTM and CDR2 ANQGSEA. The V end was cut by 4 bases, the J end by 0 bases, with 9 bases between. This CDR3 reads CSVVDSATNEKLFF. In nucleotides, the CDR3 is TGCAGCGTTGTAGACAGTGCAACTAATGAAAAACTGTTTTTT.

This clonotype came up many times. The V call is TRBV29-1, the J call TRBJ2-5; maybe TRBD2 (6 bases). There are 15 residues in the CDR3. Deletions cut 3 bases from V and 1 base from J, with 15 bases between. Germline lookup yields CDR1 SQVTM and CDR2 ANQGSEA. For the CDR3, the DNA is TGCAGCGTTGACCCCACGTTAGCGGCCCAAGAGACCCAGTACTTC. This sequence encodes CSVDPTLAAQETQYF.

This clonotype appeared many times. This sequence joins TRBV20-1 and TRBJ1-4, with no clear D. CDR3 length equals 15 residues. CDR1 DFQATT and CDR2 SNEGSKA come from the germline V gene (reference sequence). V gave up 0 bases and J gave up 4 bases, with 12 bases separating them. DNA of the CDR3: TGCAGTGCTAGAGATTTCGGTCATGTTAATGAAAAACTGTTTTTT. Encoded protein: CSARDFGHVNEKLFF.

The chain carries TRBV5-1 and TRBJ1-2, with TRBD1 matching over 10 bases. Losses at the gene ends were 4 bases for V and 3 bases for J; bases not matched to a gene: 3. The length of the CDR3 is 14 residues. Germline V CDR1 and CDR2: SGHRS, YFSETQ. As DNA, the CDR3 is TGCGCCAGCAGCCAGACAGGGGGCCACTATGGCTACACCTTC. The encoded protein is CASSQTGGHYGYTF.

This clonotype has at least ten counts. CDR3 coding DNA: TGTGCCAGCAGTGTGACAGGGTTGGGCACTGAAGCTTTCTTT. Translated: CASSVTGLGTEAFF. The rearrangement uses TRBV25-1 and TRBJ1-1; 7 bases fit TRBD1. This CDR3 comprises 14 residues. Per the germline V gene, CDR1 is MGHDK and CDR2 is SYGVNS. Trimming cost V 4 bases and J 4 bases; bases outside gene matches: 6.

This rearrangement joins TRBV7-9 to TRBJ1-5; D not resolved. Germline V gene lookup returns CDR1 SEHNR and CDR2 FQNEAQ (reference sequence). Trimming removed 5 bases from V and 7 bases from J, with 9 bases in between. CDR3 length: 12 residues. The CDR3 here is CASSRRPQPQHF. In nucleotides, the CDR3 is TGTGCCAGCAGCCGAAGACCACAGCCCCAGCATTTT. The variable domain in full, completed from reference TRBV7-9 and TRBJ1-5, reads DTGVSQNPRHKITKRGQNVTFRCDPISEHNRLYWYRQTLGQGPEFLTYFQNEAQLEKSRLLSDRFSAERPKGSFSTLEIQRTEQGDSAMYLCASSRRPQPQHFGDGTRLSIL.